This T cell receptor (beta chain) stems from a study of CD8 T cells in Susac syndrome. After removal of 6 bases from V and 3 bases from J, the junction contained 10 bases not matched to a gene. The CDR3 length is 17 residues. Germline V CDR1 and CDR2: DFQATT, SNEGSKA (reference sequence). The authors reverse transcribed roughly 0.5 to 1 ug RNA with random hexamers. Coverage of TCR beta CDR3 amplification by immunoSEQ multiplex PCR extended to 54 Vbeta and 13 Jbeta. Each CDR3 protein gets one entry after TCRdb re-called the immunoSEQ multiplex PCR reads with MiXCR. The table includes 150,000 to 200,000 distinct CDR3 sequences, around 96% detected once. Sequencing targeted TCR beta in blood CD8+ and CD4+ T cells. Healthy donors matched for age and sex were used as controls. TEMRA cells were FACS-enriched and CD8+ and CD4+ T cells negatively isolated.

The chain couples TRBV20-1 to TRBJ2-3, with 15 bases aligning to TRBD2. This receptor was identified in a human donor in good health. Sequenced sample: CD4+ T cells from PBMCs. CDR3 nucleotides: TGCAGTGCCCCCGGACTAGCGGGAGGGTTAAGAACAGATACGCAGTATTTT. It specifies CSAPGLAGGLRTDTQYF.